The subject of this entry is one T cell receptor (beta chain). The sample comes from a study of blood T cell repertoires in COVID-19. The wider study: Italy, Spain and the United States were the sources of the convalescent and acute COVID-19 samples. Sources were T cells, B-cell-depleted T cells, or PBMCs; the material itself was cDNA or gDNA.

In germline, CDR1 is SNHLY, CDR2 FYNNEI. The trim removed 7 bases at V and 7 bases at J, leaving 8 bases unmatched. The CDR3 runs 13 residues. As handled by the study authors: Cell counts per sample came from amplifying reference gene primers. The assay was immunoSEQ multiplex PCR, and TCRdb's table has in-frame clones only and misses some. The V and J calls and the clone size are those of that table, but D and trimming were determined from the DNA. The sample yields 25,000 or so clones, about 94% seen once. The TCR was taken from a human donor with active COVID-19. The donor label of this sample is uncertain. Sequencing was done on a sample of peripheral blood. The chain recombines TRBV2 with TRBJ2-5, with 8 positions matching TRBD1. CDR3 bases: TGTGCCAGCAAGACAGGGGCGGGTGGGACCCAGTACTTC. Its translation is CASKTGAGGTQYF.